One sample yielded the 10 T cell receptor beta chains listed below, sequenced in a study of cytomegalovirus exposure and HLA in healthy donors. It was with 60 Vbeta and 13 Jbeta primers that the PCR ran. TCRdb keeps only in-frame clones here, not all; method: immunoSEQ multiplex PCR. The sample contains 110,000 to 150,000 clones, roughly three quarters of which appear only once. The sequenced sample was PBMCs. The receptors come from a man aged 18 to 29 in good health and CMV-seronegative.

V usage is TRBV19 and J usage is TRBJ1-1, with no clear D. Germline CDR1 and CDR2: LNHDA and SQIVND (reference sequence). This CDR3 comprises 11 residues. V was shortened by 5 bases and J by 11 bases, with 12 bases between the two germline ends. CDR3 sequence: CASSYLQSAFF. CDR3 sequence (DNA): TGTGCCAGTAGTTACTTGCAATCCGCTTTCTTT.

Details on this clone: The junction and the germline gene differ at one end; a read error may be behind it. The J gene is TRBJ1-2, the V gene TRBV7-9; the D is unclear. The germline V gene encodes CDR1 SEHNR and CDR2 FQNEAQ (reference sequence). This CDR3 is 14 amino acids long. As DNA, the CDR3 is TGTTCCAGCAGCCCACCGGGAGCTAACTATGGCTACACCTTC. Translation gives CSSSPPGANYGYTF.

The chain links TRBV7-2 to TRBJ1-1, with D maybe TRBD1 (6 bases). The CDR3 covers 16 residues. Trimming cost V 3 bases and J 5 bases, with 19 bases left between them. Germline V lookup: CDR1 SGHTA, CDR2 FQGNSA. CDR3 DNA: TGTGCCAGCAGCTTTACGGGGGGCCCTGGTGTGACTGAAGCTTTCTTT. Its translation: CASSFTGGPGVTEAFF.

This rearrangement joins TRBV27 to TRBJ2-5; 7 nucleotides line up with TRBD2. The V and J ends lost 6 bases and 11 bases, in that order; junction bases with no gene match: 18. The CDR3 loop spans 15 amino acids. Germline V gene sequence: CDR1 MNHEY, CDR2 SMNVEV (reference sequence). CDR3 protein: CASRSRKARAGEQYF. As DNA, the CDR3 is TGTGCCAGCAGGTCCAGGAAAGCGCGGGCGGGGGAGCAGTACTTC.

V usage is TRBV6-1 and J usage is TRBJ1-2; 9 nucleotides agree with TRBD1. V dropped 8 bases and J dropped 4; count of bases not matched to a gene: 11. Germline values: CDR1 MNHNS, CDR2 SASEGT. CDR3 length: 15 residues. CDR3 loop: CASHPGQGLGYGYTF. The CDR3 region has the DNA TGTGCCAGCCATCCGGGACAGGGCCTAGGCTATGGCTACACCTTC.

This clone was recorded a few times. The identical CDR3 is also encoded by other nucleotide sequences in the sample. The chain has TRBV30 and TRBJ1-1, with D perhaps matching TRBD1 (6 bases). V lost 1 base and J lost 3, with 9 bases in between. Germline loops: CDR1 GTSNPN, CDR2 SVGIG (reference sequence). The CDR3 runs 13 residues. The CDR3 DNA reads TGTGCCTGGAGTGGGGCAGGGGACACTGAAGCTTTCTTT. It yields the protein CAWSGAGDTEAFF.

This chain links TRBV7-6 with TRBJ1-3, with D perhaps matching TRBD1 (5 bases). Germline V gene lookup returns CDR1 SGHVS and CDR2 FNYEAQ. V dropped 4 bases and J dropped 0 bases, with 13 bases sitting between them. CDR3 length: 16 amino acids. CDR3 DNA: TGTGCCAGCAGCTCCTTCGCAGGGCTCTCTGGAAACACCATATATTTT. It codes for CASSSFAGLSGNTIYF.

This rearrangement joins TRBV29-1 to TRBJ2-3, with D maybe TRBD1 (6 bases). Looked up from germline, CDR1 is SQVTM and CDR2 is ANQGSEA. The ends were cut back, 6 bases at V and 0 bases at J, with 16 bases in the middle. The CDR3 is made up of 15 amino acids. The CDR3 sequence: CSVDGGIPSTDTQYF. In DNA, the CDR3 is TGCAGCGTGGATGGGGGCATTCCTAGCACAGATACGCAGTATTTT.

This clone has a count of ten or more. The chain combines TRBV5-6 with TRBJ1-1, with 9 bases that match TRBD1. The CDR3 length is 16 residues. Germline V lookup: CDR1 SGHDT, CDR2 YYEEEE. V lost 7 bases and J lost 3; bases outside the gene matches: 13. CDR3 bases: TGTGCCAGCCCCCCCGGCGGGGACAGGGTTGACACTGAAGCTTTCTTT. Residues: CASPPGGDRVDTEAFF.

The rearrangement uses TRBV5-6 and TRBJ2-1, with TRBD2 identical over 7 bases. This CDR3 is 12 amino acids long. CDR1 SGHDT and CDR2 YYEEEE come from the germline V gene. V gave up 4 bases and J gave up 15 bases; unmatched junction bases: 10. For the CDR3, the DNA is TGTGCCAGCAGCCGAGTAGCGGGTATGGGGTTCTTC. It yields the protein CASSRVAGMGFF.